The rows below give T cell receptor beta chains drawn from one sample of a study of blood T cell repertoires in COVID-19. The data were produced by immunoSEQ multiplex PCR, yet TCRdb's version contains in-frame clones alone and is incomplete. The sample lists 200,000 to 250,000 clones; nearly 90% were seen once. Sequencing was done on a sample of peripheral blood. These receptors all stem from a woman in her 40s who had recovered from COVID-19. Both conserved end residues are part of each CDR3. The D gene is left open where the match is weak. Not every row has a clone size; where given, it reads once, few, many or a size class.

V	D	size	J	CDR3	DNA
TRBV4-3	TRBD1	once	TRBJ1-5	CASSQDWPGGTQPQHF	TGCGCCAGCAGCCAAGATTGGCCAGGGGGGACTCAGCCCCAGCATTTT
TRBV12-3/TRBV12-4	TRBD2	-	TRBJ2-1	CASSGLPSHEQFF	TGTGCCAGCTCGGGACTACCGTCCCATGAGCAGTTCTTC
TRBV12-5	TRBD1	-	TRBJ1-6	CASGFRQGNSPLHF	TGTGCTAGTGGTTTTCGACAGGGAAATTCACCCCTCCACTTT
TRBV18	-	-	TRBJ1-2	CASSPESQGGYTF	TGTGCCAGCTCACCGGAGAGTCAGGGTGGCTACACCTTC
TRBV7-9	-	-	TRBJ2-7	CASSPGGGGGYEQYF	TGTGCCAGCAGCCCAGGTGGGGGCGGCGGGTACGAGCAGTACTTC
TRBV2	TRBD1	once	TRBJ2-3	CASSGTGVQDTQYF	TGTGCCAGCTCCGGGACAGGGGTCCAAGATACGCAGTATTTT
TRBV6-2/TRBV6-3	TRBD2	once	TRBJ2-7	CASSNRGTSGSYEQYF	TGTGCCAGCAGTAACCGGGGGACTAGCGGGAGCTACGAGCAGTACTTC
TRBV9	TRBD2	-	TRBJ2-1	CASGLAGAGEQFF	TGTGCCAGCGGACTAGCGGGAGCGGGTGAGCAGTTCTTC
TRBV24-1	-	-	TRBJ2-1	CATSGRPEARGLLSSYNEQFF	TGTGCCACCAGTGGGAGACCTGAGGCCAGGGGTCTACTTTCATCCTACAATGAGCAGTTCTTC
TRBV27	TRBD2	-	TRBJ2-3	CASSRSGAAAGTQYF	TGTGCCAGCAGCCGTAGCGGGGCGGCCGCGGGTACGCAGTATTTT
TRBV11-1	TRBD1	-	TRBJ2-5	CASSLVRNRGETQYF	TGTGCCAGCAGCTTAGTTCGAAACAGGGGAGAGACCCAGTACTTC
TRBV19	-	-	TRBJ1-5	CASTSGTSFLPQHF	TGTGCCAGTACCTCGGGGACATCTTTCCTCCCCCAGCATTTT
TRBV7-3	TRBD2	-	TRBJ2-3	CASSLIGRGAVDTQYF	TGTGCCAGCAGCTTAATAGGGCGGGGGGCCGTGGATACGCAGTATTTT
TRBV2	-	-	TRBJ1-3	CASTQTGTIYF	TGTGCCAGCACCCAAACGGGCACCATATATTTT
TRBV27	TRBD2	-	TRBJ2-3	CASRGLAGVDTQYF	TGTGCCAGCAGGGGACTAGCGGGGGTAGATACGCAGTATTTT
TRBV30	TRBD1	-	TRBJ2-7	CAWSVGQGYEQYF	TGTGCCTGGAGTGTAGGACAGGGCTACGAGCAGTACTTC
TRBV5-1	-	-	TRBJ1-5	CASRIAPGSNQPQHF	TGCGCCAGCAGGATTGCCCCGGGGAGCAATCAGCCCCAGCATTTT
TRBV4-1	TRBD2	-	TRBJ2-1	CASSQGSGGTFNEQFF	TGCGCCAGCAGCCAGGGGAGCGGGGGGACCTTCAATGAGCAGTTCTTC
TRBV5-1	TRBD1	few	TRBJ2-3	CASSLAWTGGQDTQYF	TGCGCCAGCAGCTTGGCCTGGACAGGGGGCCAGGATACGCAGTATTTT
TRBV9	TRBD1	-	TRBJ1-3	CASSGGQGDTIYF	TGTGCCAGCAGCGGAGGACAGGGCGACACCATATATTTT
TRBV7-2	TRBD2	-	TRBJ2-3	CASSLGTGRIADTQYF	TGTGCCAGCAGCTTAGGTACCGGGAGGATCGCAGATACGCAGTATTTT
TRBV14	TRBD2	-	TRBJ2-3	CASSQGSGTYTDTQYF	TGTGCCAGCAGCCAAGGGAGCGGGACGTACACAGATACGCAGTATTTT
TRBV6-6	-	-	TRBJ1-2	CASSLVPTPGYGYTF	TGTGCCAGCAGTTTAGTCCCGACCCCGGGGTATGGCTACACCTTC
TRBV5-4	TRBD2	once	TRBJ2-1	CASSTGREVGLKSSYNEQFF	TGTGCCAGCAGCACGGGGCGGGAGGTGGGGCTTAAGAGCTCCTACAATGAGCAGTTCTTC
TRBV7-2	TRBD2	-	TRBJ2-3	CASSSRSSGGTFTDTQYF	TGTGCCAGCAGCTCCCGTAGTAGCGGGGGGACTTTTACAGATACGCAGTATTTT
TRBV5-1	TRBD2	-	TRBJ2-7	CASSTSGALTEQYF	TGCGCCAGCAGCACTAGCGGGGCCCTTACGGAGCAGTACTTC
TRBV28	TRBD1	-	TRBJ1-2	CASSFPSGTDYGYTF	TGTGCCAGCAGTTTCCCTTCCGGGACAGACTATGGCTACACCTTC
TRBV15	TRBD1	-	TRBJ2-4	CATSRDLGTGGWTKNIQYF	TGTGCCACCAGCAGAGATTTGGGGACAGGGGGGTGGACCAAAAACATTCAGTACTTC
TRBV7-9	-	few	TRBJ1-5	CASSLEGGTQHF	TGTGCCAGCAGCTTAGAGGGGGGGACCCAGCATTTT
TRBV20-1	-	-	TRBJ2-3	CSWGATDTQYF	TGCAGTTGGGGCGCCACAGATACGCAGTATTTT
TRBV11-3	-	-	TRBJ2-7	CASSSDSTTWEQYF	TGTGCCAGCAGCTCGGACTCAACCACGTGGGAGCAGTACTTC
TRBV18	TRBD1	few	TRBJ1-2	CASSPGQGYTF	TGTGCCAGCTCACCGGGACAGGGCTACACCTTC
TRBV6-2/TRBV6-3	TRBD1	-	TRBJ2-7	CASSPGTVEQYF	TGTGCCAGCAGCCCCGGGACAGTCGAGCAGTACTTC
TRBV6-2/TRBV6-3	-	-	TRBJ2-5	CASSGLRASEETQYF	TGTGCCAGCAGTGGACTACGGGCGAGCGAAGAGACCCAGTACTTC
TRBV7-9	-	-	TRBJ2-1	CASSRTDRTEPYNEQFF	TGTGCCAGCAGTCGTACAGACAGGACCGAACCATACAATGAGCAGTTCTTC
TRBV7-2	TRBD1	-	TRBJ2-2	CASAGQGAGELFF	TGTGCCAGCGCTGGACAGGGGGCCGGGGAGCTGTTTTTT
TRBV5-4	TRBD1	-	TRBJ1-1	CASSRGQGQTEAFF	TGTGCCAGCAGCAGGGGACAGGGCCAAACTGAAGCTTTCTTT
TRBV15	TRBD2	-	TRBJ2-5	CATSRISGGQYF	TGTGCCACCAGCAGAATTAGCGGGGGACAGTACTTC
TRBV19	-	-	TRBJ2-2	CATSSLQLNTGELFF	TGTGCCACCAGTTCCCTACAGTTGAACACCGGGGAGCTGTTTTTT
TRBV27	-	once	TRBJ2-7	CASSFVGGGPYEQYF	TGTGCCAGCAGTTTTGTGGGAGGAGGGCCCTACGAGCAGTACTTC
TRBV11-3	TRBD1	-	TRBJ2-1	CASSPPGQYNEQFF	TGTGCCAGCAGCCCTCCGGGACAGTACAATGAGCAGTTCTTC
TRBV3-1/TRBV3-2	-	-	TRBJ2-3	CASSLRTTADTQYF	TGTGCCAGCAGCCTCCGGACTACCGCAGATACGCAGTATTTT
TRBV18	-	-	TRBJ1-1	CASSPPYQGTNTEAFF	TGTGCCAGCTCACCACCGTACCAGGGGACGAACACTGAAGCTTTCTTT
TRBV2	-	-	TRBJ2-2	CAARWDNANTGELFF	TGTGCCGCTCGGTGGGACAACGCGAACACCGGGGAGCTGTTTTTT
TRBV5-1	-	-	TRBJ2-6	CASSLAPQGAGANVLTF	TGCGCCAGCAGCTTGGCCCCACAGGGAGCTGGGGCCAACGTCCTGACTTTC
TRBV20-1	-	-	TRBJ1-5	CSAGPNQPQHF	TGCAGTGCTGGGCCCAATCAGCCCCAGCATTTT
TRBV7-9	-	-	TRBJ1-1	CASRGEFLGTEAFF	TGTGCCAGCAGGGGAGAATTCCTGGGCACTGAAGCTTTCTTT
TRBV25-1	TRBD1	-	TRBJ2-1	CASSLQGVSYNEQFF	TGTGCCAGCAGTCTTCAGGGGGTAAGCTACAATGAGCAGTTCTTC
TRBV5-3	-	-	TRBJ2-7	CARSPGRGSVYEQYF	TGTGCCAGAAGCCCCGGACGGGGATCAGTTTACGAGCAGTACTTC
TRBV6-1	-	-	TRBJ2-5	CASSEARETQYF	TGTGCCAGCAGTGAAGCCAGAGAGACCCAGTACTTC
TRBV11-2	TRBD1	-	TRBJ2-7	CASSGPGTGYRQEQYF	TGTGCCAGCAGCGGACCCGGGACAGGGTATCGACAAGAGCAGTACTTC
TRBV7-2	TRBD1	-	TRBJ1-1	CASSPSGTGDEAFF	TGTGCCAGCAGTCCCTCCGGGACAGGCGATGAAGCTTTCTTT
TRBV11-3	TRBD2	-	TRBJ2-2	CASSLDLVIGLAGASGELFF	TGTGCCAGCAGCTTAGATCTGGTCATAGGACTAGCGGGAGCTAGCGGGGAGCTGTTTTTT
TRBV19	TRBD2	-	TRBJ2-7	CASSIRGPGGEQYF	TGTGCCAGTAGTATACGCGGGCCCGGGGGGGAGCAGTACTTC